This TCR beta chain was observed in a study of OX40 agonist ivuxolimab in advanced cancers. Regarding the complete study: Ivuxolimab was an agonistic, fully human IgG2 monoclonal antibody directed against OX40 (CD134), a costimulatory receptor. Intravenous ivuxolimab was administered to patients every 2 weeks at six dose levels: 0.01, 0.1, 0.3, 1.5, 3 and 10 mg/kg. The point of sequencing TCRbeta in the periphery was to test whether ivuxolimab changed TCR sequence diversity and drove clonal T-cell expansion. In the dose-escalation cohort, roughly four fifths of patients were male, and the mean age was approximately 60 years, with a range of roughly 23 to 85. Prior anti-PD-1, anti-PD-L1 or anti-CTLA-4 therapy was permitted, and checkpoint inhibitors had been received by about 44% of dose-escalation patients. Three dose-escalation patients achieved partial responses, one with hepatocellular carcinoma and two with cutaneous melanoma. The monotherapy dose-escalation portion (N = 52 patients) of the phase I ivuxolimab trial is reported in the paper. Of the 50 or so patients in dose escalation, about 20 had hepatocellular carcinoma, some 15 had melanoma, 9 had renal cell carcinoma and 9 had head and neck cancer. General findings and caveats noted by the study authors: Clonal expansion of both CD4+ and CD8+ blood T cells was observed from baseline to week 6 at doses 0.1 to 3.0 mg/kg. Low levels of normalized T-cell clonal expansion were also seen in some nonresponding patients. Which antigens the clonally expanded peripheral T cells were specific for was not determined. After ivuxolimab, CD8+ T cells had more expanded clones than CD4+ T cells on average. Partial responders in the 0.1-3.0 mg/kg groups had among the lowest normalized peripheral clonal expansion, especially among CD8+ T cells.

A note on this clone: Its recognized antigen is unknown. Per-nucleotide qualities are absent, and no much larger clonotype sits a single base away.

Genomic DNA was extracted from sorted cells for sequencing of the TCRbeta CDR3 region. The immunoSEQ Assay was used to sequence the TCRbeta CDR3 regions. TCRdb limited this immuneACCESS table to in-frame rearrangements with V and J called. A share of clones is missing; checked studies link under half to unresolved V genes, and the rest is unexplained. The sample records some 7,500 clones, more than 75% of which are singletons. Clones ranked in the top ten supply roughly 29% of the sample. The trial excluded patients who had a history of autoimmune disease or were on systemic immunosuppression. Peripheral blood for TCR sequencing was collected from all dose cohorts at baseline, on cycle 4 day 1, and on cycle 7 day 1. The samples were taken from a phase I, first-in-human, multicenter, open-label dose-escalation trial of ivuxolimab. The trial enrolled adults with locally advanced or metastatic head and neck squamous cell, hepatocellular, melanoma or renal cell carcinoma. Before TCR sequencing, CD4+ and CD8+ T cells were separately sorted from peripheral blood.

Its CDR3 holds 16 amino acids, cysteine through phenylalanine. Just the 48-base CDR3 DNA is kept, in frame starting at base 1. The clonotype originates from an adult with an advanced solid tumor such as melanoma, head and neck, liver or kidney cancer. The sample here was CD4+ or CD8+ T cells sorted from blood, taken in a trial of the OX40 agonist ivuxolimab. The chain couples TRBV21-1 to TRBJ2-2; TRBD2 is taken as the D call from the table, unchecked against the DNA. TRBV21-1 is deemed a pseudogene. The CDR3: CASSTGGNVNTGELFF. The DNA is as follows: TGTGCCAGCAGCACCGGCGGGAATGTGAACACCGGGGAGCTGTTTTTT.